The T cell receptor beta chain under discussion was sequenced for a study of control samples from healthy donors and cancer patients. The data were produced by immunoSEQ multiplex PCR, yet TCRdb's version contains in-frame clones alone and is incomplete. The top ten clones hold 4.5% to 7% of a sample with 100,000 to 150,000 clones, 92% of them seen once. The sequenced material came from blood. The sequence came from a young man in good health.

CDR3 DNA sequence: TGTGCCAGCTCGGGACAGGGAAGTAATTCACCCCTCCACTTT. This codes for CASSGQGSNSPLHF. V gene TRBV18 combines with J gene TRBJ1-6, with TRBD1 matching over 9 bases. The CDR3 runs 14 residues. The germline V gene has CDR1 KGHSH and CDR2 LQKENI. The ends lost 6 bases at V and 6 bases at J; junction bases unmatched: 3.